One T cell receptor beta chain is described in this entry. In the original processing: Reference gene primer amplification gave estimated nucleated cell counts. Sequencing used immunoSEQ multiplex PCR; TCRdb keeps in-frame clones, though not all of them. V, J and clone size derive from that table, while D and trimming were established from the DNA sequence. The sample records roughly 200,000 clones, about 90% being singletons. The record originates from a study of blood T cell repertoires in COVID-19. Study as a whole: Sites in the United States, Italy and Spain provided acute and convalescent COVID-19 samples. PBMCs, B-cell-depleted T cells, or T cells were the source of the cDNA or gDNA that made up the material.

The germline CDR1 and CDR2 sequences are ENHRY and SYGVKD. The CDR3 sequence is 15 residues long. Trimming took 3 bases from V and 4 from J; bases not matched to a gene: 4. Sequences were obtained from peripheral blood. This receptor was taken from a man aged 18 to 35 with active or convalescent COVID-19. V gene TRBV10-3 combines with J gene TRBJ2-1; TRBD2 matches at 9 bases. In nucleotides, the CDR3 is TGTGCCATCAGTGATGGTAGCGGGGGTTACAATGAGCAGTTCTTC. Translation: CAISDGSGGYNEQFF.